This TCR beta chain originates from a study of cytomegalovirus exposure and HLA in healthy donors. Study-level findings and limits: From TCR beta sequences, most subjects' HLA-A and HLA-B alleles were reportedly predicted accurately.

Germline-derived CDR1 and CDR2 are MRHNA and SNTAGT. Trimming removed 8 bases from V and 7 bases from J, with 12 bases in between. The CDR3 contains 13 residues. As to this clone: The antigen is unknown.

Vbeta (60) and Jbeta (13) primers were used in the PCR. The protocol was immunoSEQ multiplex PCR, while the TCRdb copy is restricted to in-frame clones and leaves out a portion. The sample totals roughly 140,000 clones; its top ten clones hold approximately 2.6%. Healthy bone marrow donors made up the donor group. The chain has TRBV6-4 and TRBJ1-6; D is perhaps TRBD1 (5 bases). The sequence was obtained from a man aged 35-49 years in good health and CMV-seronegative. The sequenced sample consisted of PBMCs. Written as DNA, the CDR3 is TGTGCCAGCCCGGACATGGGCAATTCACCCCTCCACTTT. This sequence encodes CASPDMGNSPLHF.